This T cell receptor (beta chain) was recovered during a study of shared clonotypes between healthy human individuals. Study background: Used for every donor were three CD4 naive, three CD4 memory, two CD8 naive and one CD8 memory plate. Study results and caveats: Relative to their counterparts shared across all four donors, non-shared clonotypes exhibited diminished generation probabilities. Larger richness was generally estimated for naive than memory subsets.

Each PCR replicate from the sorted subsets contained roughly 210 ng DNA, which is tens of thousands of T cell genomes. TCRdb's copy holds only in-frame clones and misses some; the assay was immunoSEQ multiplex PCR. The table has about 690,000 clones, 90% seen once. As to this clone: Its cognate antigen is unknown. Other DNA sequences in the sample encode the same CDR3.

The CDR3 runs to 14 residues. V dropped 2 bases and J dropped 3; count of bases not matched to a gene: 3. The germline V gene encodes CDR1 MDHEN and CDR2 SYDVKM. Sequenced input: memory CD8+ T cells from PBMCs. Subset in this sample: CD45RO+ cells pooled with CCR7-negative TemRA cells. This chain joins TRBV28 and TRBJ2-7, with 8 bases identical to TRBD1. This sequence was found in a man aged 18 to 29 in good health. Some clones in this sample may be carry-over from other donors' samples. The CDR3 bases are TGTGCCAGCAGTTTACCGGGACAGGTCTACGAGCAGTACTTC. Its protein product is CASSLPGQVYEQYF.